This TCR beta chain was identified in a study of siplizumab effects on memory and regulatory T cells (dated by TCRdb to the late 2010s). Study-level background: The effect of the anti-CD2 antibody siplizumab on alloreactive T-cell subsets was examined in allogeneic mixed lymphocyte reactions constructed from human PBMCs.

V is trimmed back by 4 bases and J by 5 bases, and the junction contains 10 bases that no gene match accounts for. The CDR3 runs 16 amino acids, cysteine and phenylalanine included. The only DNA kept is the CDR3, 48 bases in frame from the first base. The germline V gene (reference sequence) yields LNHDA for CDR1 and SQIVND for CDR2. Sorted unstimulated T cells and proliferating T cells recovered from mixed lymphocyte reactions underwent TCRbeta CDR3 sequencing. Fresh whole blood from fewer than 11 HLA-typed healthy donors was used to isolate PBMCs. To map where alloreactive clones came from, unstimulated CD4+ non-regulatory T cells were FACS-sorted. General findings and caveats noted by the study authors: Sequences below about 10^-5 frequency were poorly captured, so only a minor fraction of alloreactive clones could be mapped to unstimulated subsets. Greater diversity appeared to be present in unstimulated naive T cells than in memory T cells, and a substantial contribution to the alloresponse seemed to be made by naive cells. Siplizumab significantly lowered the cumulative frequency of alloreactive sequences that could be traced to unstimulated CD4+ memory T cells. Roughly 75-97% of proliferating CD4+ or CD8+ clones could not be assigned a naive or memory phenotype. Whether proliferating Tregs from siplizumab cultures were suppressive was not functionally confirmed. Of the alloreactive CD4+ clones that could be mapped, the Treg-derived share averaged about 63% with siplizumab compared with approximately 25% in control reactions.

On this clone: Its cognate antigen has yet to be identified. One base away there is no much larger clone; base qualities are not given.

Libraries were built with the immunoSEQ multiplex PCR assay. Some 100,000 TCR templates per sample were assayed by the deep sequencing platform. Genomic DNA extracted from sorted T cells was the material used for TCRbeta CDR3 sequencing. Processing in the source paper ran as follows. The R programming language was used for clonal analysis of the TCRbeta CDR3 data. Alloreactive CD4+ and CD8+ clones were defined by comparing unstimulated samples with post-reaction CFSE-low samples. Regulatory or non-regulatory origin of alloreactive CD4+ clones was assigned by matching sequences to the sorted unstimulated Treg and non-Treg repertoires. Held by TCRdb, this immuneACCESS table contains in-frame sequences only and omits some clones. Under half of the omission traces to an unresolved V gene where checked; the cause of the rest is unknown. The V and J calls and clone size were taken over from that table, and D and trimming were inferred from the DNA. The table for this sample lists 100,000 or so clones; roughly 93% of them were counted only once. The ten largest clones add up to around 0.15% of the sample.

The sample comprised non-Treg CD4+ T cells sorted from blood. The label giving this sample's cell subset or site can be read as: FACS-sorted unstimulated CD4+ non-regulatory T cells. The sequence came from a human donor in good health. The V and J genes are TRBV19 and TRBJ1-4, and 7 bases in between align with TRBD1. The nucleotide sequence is TGTGCCAGTAGTAGAAACCAGCCGGGACAGAATGAAAAACTGTTTTTT. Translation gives CASSRNQPGQNEKLFF.